The present entry profiles one T cell receptor beta chain with its context. The data belong to a study of T cells in Graves' hyperthyroidism and ophthalmopathy. V gave up 6 bases and J gave up 6 bases, with 8 bases separating them. The germline CDR1 and CDR2 sequences are SEHNR and FQNEAQ (reference sequence). The CDR3 has 12 amino acids. TCR beta CDR3 regions were amplified from RNA. An initial round of RT-PCR targeting the TCR CDR3 relied on the HTBI primer set. TCRdb re-analysed the multiplex PCR reads in MiXCR, keeping a single row per CDR3 protein. This table holds about 350,000 distinct CDR3 sequences, 15% to 20% found once.

Material for sequencing was blood. V is TRBV7-9 and J is TRBJ2-2, with D possibly matching TRBD2 (5 bases). This TCR derives from a woman aged 40-49 years with Graves' ophthalmopathy. The CDR3 protein is CASRAVPGELFF. The CDR3, as DNA: TGTGCCAGCAGAGCGGTACCCGGGGAGCTGTTTTTT.